This is a list of T cell receptor beta chains from one sample in a study of cytomegalovirus exposure and HLA in healthy donors. Clones were sequenced by immunoSEQ multiplex PCR, and TCRdb holds only the in-frame ones, with some missing. Here the sample spans under 150,000 clones, about 80% being singletons. The sequenced material came from PBMCs. The receptors derive from a man aged 25 to 40 in good health and CMV-seropositive. The CDR3 runs from the conserved cysteine through the conserved F or W. A D gene is named only where the DNA matches it firmly. Only some rows state a clone size, as once, few, many or a class for expanded clones.

D: NA; J: TRBJ1-5; length: 13; V: TRBV29-1; size: NA; CDR3: CSVVDSLAGPQHF; DNA: TGCAGCGTTGTTGACAGCCTCGCCGGGCCCCAGCATTTT
D: TRBD2; J: TRBJ2-5; length: 17; V: TRBV28; size: once; CDR3: CASSPSGLARGAETQYF; DNA: TGTGCCAGCAGTCCGTCGGGACTAGCGAGAGGGGCGGAGACCCAGTACTTC
D: NA; J: TRBJ2-3; length: 15; V: TRBV7-2; size: NA; CDR3: CASSPRSRFEDTQYF; DNA: TGTGCCAGCAGCCCCCGGTCGCGGTTCGAGGATACGCAGTATTTT
D: TRBD2; J: TRBJ2-7; length: 14; V: TRBV7-9; size: NA; CDR3: CASSLTSGIYEQYF; DNA: TGTGCCAGCAGCTTAACTAGCGGGATTTACGAGCAGTACTTC
D: TRBD1; J: TRBJ1-4; length: 15; V: TRBV5-4; size: NA; CDR3: CASSSTGVTNEKLFF; DNA: TGTGCCAGCAGCTCGACAGGGGTTACTAATGAAAAACTGTTTTTT
D: TRBD2; J: TRBJ2-5; length: 18; V: TRBV9; size: NA; CDR3: CASSVLGTSGRGGETQYF; DNA: TGTGCCAGCAGCGTACTCGGGACTAGCGGGAGAGGGGGGGAGACCCAGTACTTC
D: NA; J: TRBJ1-1; length: 13; V: TRBV29-1; size: NA; CDR3: CSVGQDRGTEAFF; DNA: TGCAGCGTTGGTCAGGACAGAGGCACTGAAGCTTTCTTT
D: NA; J: TRBJ2-2; length: 16; V: TRBV15; size: NA; CDR3: CATSRDRVASTGELFF; DNA: TGTGCCACCAGCAGAGATCGCGTTGCGAGCACCGGGGAGCTGTTTTTT
D: TRBD1; J: TRBJ1-2; length: 14; V: TRBV28; size: NA; CDR3: CASSPGQGGGGYTF; DNA: TGTGCCAGCAGTCCGGGACAGGGTGGAGGTGGCTACACCTTC
D: NA; J: TRBJ1-6; length: 16; V: TRBV6-5; size: NA; CDR3: CASSWGRTPPNSPLHF; DNA: TGTGCCAGCAGTTGGGGGCGGACTCCGCCTAATTCACCCCTCCACTTT
D: TRBD1; J: TRBJ2-5; length: 15; V: TRBV5-1; size: NA; CDR3: CASSDLTGARETQYF; DNA: TGCGCCAGCAGCGACCTGACAGGGGCGCGGGAGACCCAGTACTTC
D: TRBD1; J: TRBJ1-1; length: 13; V: TRBV29-1; size: NA; CDR3: CSSRTGGDTEAFF; DNA: TGCAGCTCCAGGACAGGGGGGGACACTGAAGCTTTCTTT
D: NA; J: TRBJ1-2; length: 16; V: TRBV6-5; size: NA; CDR3: CASSYQSGGSDYGYTF; DNA: TGTGCCAGCAGTTACCAGAGCGGGGGATCGGACTATGGCTACACCTTC
D: TRBD1; J: TRBJ2-1; length: 15; V: TRBV7-9; size: NA; CDR3: CASSPGQGPYNEQFF; DNA: TGTGCCAGCAGCCCCGGACAGGGGCCCTACAATGAGCAGTTCTTC
D: TRBD1; J: TRBJ1-4; length: 14; V: TRBV2; size: NA; CDR3: CASRTGVFGEKLFF; DNA: TGTGCCAGCAGGACAGGGGTTTTTGGGGAAAAACTGTTTTTT
D: NA; J: TRBJ2-2; length: 14; V: TRBV27; size: once; CDR3: CASSFGLGAGELFF; DNA: TGTGCCAGCAGTTTTGGTTTAGGGGCCGGGGAGCTGTTTTTT
D: NA; J: TRBJ1-1; length: 17; V: TRBV7-9; size: NA; CDR3: CASSNVWGVTMNTEAFF; DNA: TGTGCCAGCAGTAACGTGTGGGGGGTTACCATGAACACTGAAGCTTTCTTT
D: TRBD2; J: TRBJ2-2; length: 18; V: TRBV14; size: NA; CDR3: CASSQDLTSGRGTGELFF; DNA: TGTGCCAGCAGCCAAGATCTAACTAGCGGGAGGGGAACCGGGGAGCTGTTTTTT
D: NA; J: TRBJ2-7; length: 13; V: TRBV7-9; size: NA; CDR3: CASSLDPTYEQYF; DNA: TGTGCCAGCAGCTTAGATCCCACATACGAGCAGTACTTC
D: TRBD1; J: TRBJ2-7; length: 14; V: TRBV27; size: NA; CDR3: CASRKGQFSYEQYF; DNA: TGTGCCAGCAGAAAGGGACAGTTCAGTTACGAGCAGTACTTC
D: NA; J: TRBJ2-1; length: 12; V: TRBV7-3; size: NA; CDR3: CASSLTGNEQFF; DNA: TGTGCCAGCAGCTTAACCGGGAATGAGCAGTTCTTC
D: NA; J: TRBJ2-7; length: 15; V: TRBV7-9; size: NA; CDR3: CAGSGGGSTHYEQYF; DNA: TGTGCCGGCAGCGGCGGAGGGTCTACCCACTACGAGCAGTACTTC
D: TRBD1; J: TRBJ1-5; length: 19; V: TRBV5-4; size: NA; CDR3: CASSLSGDRGPGGNQPQHF; DNA: TGTGCCAGCAGCTTGTCAGGTGACAGGGGGCCTGGGGGCAATCAGCCCCAGCATTTT
D: TRBD1; J: TRBJ1-1; length: 16; V: TRBV5-4; size: NA; CDR3: CASSFGQGPSSLEAFF; DNA: TGTGCCAGCAGCTTTGGACAGGGACCCTCCTCCCTTGAAGCTTTCTTT
D: NA; J: TRBJ1-1; length: 14; V: TRBV28; size: NA; CDR3: CASSTTIRGTEAFF; DNA: TGTGCCAGCAGTACTACTATCCGGGGCACTGAAGCTTTCTTT
D: TRBD1; J: TRBJ1-2; length: 14; V: TRBV5-1; size: NA; CDR3: CASSSGTGNYGYTF; DNA: TGCGCCAGCAGCTCCGGGACAGGGAATTATGGCTACACCTTC
D: TRBD2; J: TRBJ2-5; length: 18; V: TRBV2; size: NA; CDR3: CANRWGLTSGRAAETQYF; DNA: TGTGCCAACCGGTGGGGGCTGACTAGCGGGAGGGCCGCAGAGACCCAGTACTTC
D: NA; J: TRBJ1-6; length: 14; V: TRBV7-9; size: NA; CDR3: CASSLGQGGSPLHF; DNA: TGTGCCAGCAGCTTAGGGCAGGGAGGTTCACCCCTCCACTTT
D: NA; J: TRBJ2-1; length: 15; V: TRBV7-2; size: once; CDR3: CASSLGASGYNEQFF; DNA: TGTGCCAGCAGCTTGGGGGCTAGCGGCTACAATGAGCAGTTCTTC
D: TRBD1; J: TRBJ1-4; length: 15; V: TRBV6-6; size: NA; CDR3: CASSSGQDSNEKLFF; DNA: TGTGCCAGCAGTTCGGGACAGGACTCTAATGAAAAACTGTTTTTT
D: TRBD1; J: TRBJ1-1; length: 15; V: TRBV7-9; size: NA; CDR3: CASSFPGTGRPEAFF; DNA: TGTGCCAGCAGCTTTCCCGGGACAGGGCGACCTGAAGCTTTCTTT
D: NA; J: TRBJ2-2; length: 15; V: TRBV11-2; size: NA; CDR3: CASSLVSISTGELFF; DNA: TGTGCCAGCAGCTTAGTCTCGATTAGCACCGGGGAGCTGTTTTTT
D: TRBD1; J: TRBJ1-3; length: 19; V: TRBV4-1; size: NA; CDR3: CASSRGLTGGIRSGNTIYF; DNA: TGCGCCAGCAGCCGCGGACTGACAGGGGGGATAAGGTCTGGAAACACCATATATTTT
D: NA; J: TRBJ2-7; length: 12; V: TRBV19; size: NA; CDR3: CASSTPGNEQYF; DNA: TGTGCCAGTAGTACCCCAGGAAACGAGCAGTACTTC
D: TRBD1; J: TRBJ2-2; length: 15; V: TRBV5-5; size: NA; CDR3: CASSLTGAGTGELFF; DNA: TGTGCCAGCAGCCTCACAGGGGCGGGCACCGGGGAGCTGTTTTTT
D: TRBD2; J: TRBJ2-7; length: 16; V: TRBV25-1; size: NA; CDR3: CASSANRGGSSYEQYF; DNA: TGTGCCAGCAGCGCGAATAGGGGCGGGAGCTCCTACGAGCAGTACTTC
D: TRBD1; J: TRBJ1-1; length: 16; V: TRBV19; size: NA; CDR3: CASSIWTGLPNTEAFF; DNA: TGTGCCAGTAGTATCTGGACAGGATTACCGAACACTGAAGCTTTCTTT
D: NA; J: TRBJ1-5; length: 15; V: TRBV27; size: NA; CDR3: CASSPYTGSNQPQHF; DNA: TGTGCCAGCAGTCCATACACAGGGAGCAATCAGCCCCAGCATTTT
D: NA; J: TRBJ2-2; length: 14; V: TRBV29-1; size: NA; CDR3: CSALELRNTGELFF; DNA: TGCAGCGCACTCGAATTGAGAAACACCGGGGAGCTGTTTTTT
D: NA; J: TRBJ1-4; length: 14; V: TRBV6-5; size: NA; CDR3: CASSPRRGNEKLFF; DNA: TGTGCCAGCAGTCCCAGACGGGGGAATGAAAAACTGTTTTTT
D: NA; J: TRBJ1-4; length: 15; V: TRBV2; size: NA; CDR3: CASKERTGNNEKLFF; DNA: TGTGCCAGCAAGGAGAGGACGGGGAATAATGAAAAACTGTTTTTT
D: TRBD1; J: TRBJ1-5; length: 16; V: TRBV5-1; size: NA; CDR3: CASSLGTGSGNQPQHF; DNA: TGCGCCAGCAGCTTGGGGACAGGGTCTGGCAATCAGCCCCAGCATTTT
D: TRBD1; J: TRBJ2-7; length: 13; V: TRBV10-2; size: few; CDR3: CATGTGASYEQYF; DNA: TGCGCCACCGGGACAGGGGCCTCCTACGAGCAGTACTTC
D: NA; J: TRBJ1-4; length: 14; V: TRBV6-1; size: NA; CDR3: CASTRSQTNEKLFF; DNA: TGTGCCAGCACCAGGTCACAGACTAATGAAAAACTGTTTTTT
D: NA; J: TRBJ1-1; length: 15; V: TRBV7-3; size: few; CDR3: CASSLSGGLNTEAFF; DNA: TGTGCCAGCAGCTTATCGGGAGGTTTGAACACTGAAGCTTTCTTT
D: TRBD1; J: TRBJ1-5; length: 14; V: TRBV4-1; size: few; CDR3: CASSQGQVWQPQHF; DNA: TGCGCCAGCAGCCAGGGACAGGTATGGCAGCCCCAGCATTTT
D: TRBD2; J: TRBJ2-7; length: 15; V: TRBV19; size: NA; CDR3: CASSIRGGSLDEQYF; DNA: TGTGCCAGTAGTATACGGGGCGGGAGCCTCGACGAGCAGTACTTC
D: NA; J: TRBJ2-7; length: 17; V: TRBV11-2; size: NA; CDR3: CASSLTIAGKSSYEQYF; DNA: TGTGCCAGCAGCTTAACAATCGCGGGAAAAAGTTCCTACGAGCAGTACTTC
D: NA; J: TRBJ2-2; length: 15; V: TRBV15; size: NA; CDR3: CATSRDQGTTGELFF; DNA: TGTGCCACCAGCAGAGATCAGGGAACCACCGGGGAGCTGTTTTTT
D: TRBD2; J: TRBJ2-7; length: 14; V: TRBV28; size: once; CDR3: CASRPPGLANEPYF; DNA: TGTGCCAGCAGACCACCGGGACTAGCAAATGAGCCGTACTTC
D: TRBD1; J: TRBJ2-7; length: 15; V: TRBV19; size: NA; CDR3: CASSTGTGSSYEQYF; DNA: TGTGCCAGTAGTACCGGGACAGGGAGCTCCTACGAGCAGTACTTC
D: NA; J: TRBJ2-5; length: 14; V: TRBV5-6; size: NA; CDR3: CASSLGYRQETQYF; DNA: TGTGCCAGCAGCTTGGGCTACAGACAAGAGACCCAGTACTTC
D: NA; J: TRBJ1-1; length: 18; V: TRBV28; size: NA; CDR3: CASSSIYRGGTVIAEAFF; DNA: TGTGCCAGCAGTTCTATATATAGGGGGGGCACAGTAATCGCTGAAGCTTTCTTT
D: NA; J: TRBJ2-2; length: 14; V: TRBV6-6; size: few; CDR3: CASTYGGNTGELFF; DNA: TGTGCCAGCACCTACGGGGGGAACACCGGGGAGCTGTTTTTT
D: NA; J: TRBJ2-7; length: 14; V: TRBV5-1; size: NA; CDR3: CASSRAGQLNEQYF; DNA: TGCGCCAGCAGCCGGGCGGGACAGTTGAACGAGCAGTACTTC
D: TRBD1; J: TRBJ2-1; length: 14; V: TRBV2; size: NA; CDR3: CASGKGAPGNEQFF; DNA: TGTGCCAGCGGTAAGGGGGCGCCTGGCAATGAGCAGTTCTTC
D: NA; J: TRBJ2-6; length: 14; V: TRBV7-2; size: NA; CDR3: CASSPHSGANVLTF; DNA: TGTGCCAGCAGCCCCCACTCTGGGGCCAACGTCCTGACTTTC
D: TRBD2; J: TRBJ2-1; length: 15; V: TRBV2; size: NA; CDR3: CASSATSGTYNEQFF; DNA: TGTGCCAGCAGTGCTACTAGCGGAACTTACAATGAGCAGTTCTTC
D: NA; J: TRBJ2-5; length: 14; V: TRBV18; size: few; CDR3: CASSPGNGLETQYF; DNA: TGTGCCAGCTCACCCGGGAATGGGTTAGAGACCCAGTACTTC
D: NA; J: TRBJ1-5; length: 13; V: TRBV6-1; size: NA; CDR3: CASSENPQQPQHF; DNA: TGTGCCAGCAGTGAAAATCCACAACAGCCCCAGCATTTT